Here is one TCR beta chain with its context. There are a few counts of this clone. Its antigen is currently not known. Base quality data are lacking; no much larger clone is found one base away. Library construction relied on PCR. Sequencing took place on an Illumina HiSeq 4000. High-throughput sequencing was used to profile the CDR3 region of the TCR beta-chain in every patient. Per the source publication's procedure: CDR3 differences across clinicopathological groups were used to build a classifier for discriminating distant-metastatic papillary thyroid cancer patients. To measure repertoire diversity the researchers used the Shannon index, while the Morisita-Horn index served to gauge how similar the tumor and blood repertoires were. The public reads were reprocessed in TCRdb via fastp at Q25 and MiXCR, keeping in-frame beta chains. Here the V and J calls rest on TCRdb's processing, not on the authors' analysis. Across this sample there are roughly 20,000 clones, with about a quarter seen only once. Approximately 21% of the sample is in the top ten clones.

This record comes from a study of metastatic and nonmetastatic thyroid tumors (TCRdb year 2020). In the study overall: Repertoires from peripheral blood and from tumor or nodule tissue samples of malignant and benign thyroid patients were compared.

Paper-wide results and their limitations: TCR beta diversity was reported as significantly higher in malignant tumors than in benign nodules, in both blood and tumor samples.

V gives up 6 bases and J gives up 1 base, and the segment between their germline ends measures 13 bases. Looking up the germline V gene yields CDR1 MDHEN and CDR2 SYDVKM. The CDR3 holds 14 amino acids from the cysteine to the phenylalanine. Of all the DNA, just the CDR3 is kept, 42 bases in frame from base 1. No treatment had been received by any patient before thyroid surgery. Using T-cell receptor beta sequencing, the researchers looked back retrospectively at clinical samples from patients, gathered between about 2011 and 2018. The material sequenced was blood. This TCR derives from a female donor with papillary thyroid cancer or a benign thyroid nodule (not recorded which). Some clones in this sample may be carry-over from other donors' samples. Rearrangement joined TRBV28 to TRBJ2-7, with no D gene named confidently. The CDR3: CASSFPTASYEQYF. The sequenced DNA: TGTGCCAGCAGCTTTCCCACTGCATCCTACGAGCAGTACTTC.